Below, 2 T cell receptor beta chains from the same sample are listed, as sequenced in a study of T cells in Graves' hyperthyroidism and ophthalmopathy. It was RNA transcripts that yielded the amplified TCR beta CDR3 regions. In the first-round RT-PCR of the TCR CDR3, the HTBI primer set was used. A single record per CDR3 protein comes from TCRdb applying MiXCR to the multiplex PCR reads. The table has 250,000 to 300,000 distinct CDR3 sequences, around 15% seen once; the top ten hold less than 8%. Sequenced material: blood. The receptors were gathered from a woman aged 40 to 49 with Graves' hyperthyroidism.

A word on this clonotype: The junction does not match germline at one end; this may be a read error. The chain joins TRBV3-1 to TRBJ2-5, with D maybe TRBD2 (5 bases). CDR3 size: 11 residues. Germline CDR1 reads LGHDT; CDR2 reads YNNKEL (reference sequence). The CDR3 DNA reads TGTGCCAGCACCCAACTAGGGACCCAGTACTTC. Protein product: CASTQLGTQYF.

This clonotype was counted ten times or more. V gene TRBV5-1 combines with J gene TRBJ2-1; the D gene is possibly TRBD1 (6 bases). CDR1 is SGHRS and CDR2 is YFSETQ in the germline V gene. Trimming took 4 bases from V and 4 from J, leaving 12 bases between them. The CDR3 has 14 amino acids. The CDR3 spells CASSPGQEYNEQFF. As DNA, the CDR3 is TGCGCCAGCAGCCCGGGACAAGAGTACAATGAGCAGTTCTTC.